A selection of T cell receptor beta chains follows, all from one sample in a study of T cells in Graves' hyperthyroidism and ophthalmopathy. Each CDR3 protein is one row after TCRdb ran MiXCR on the multiplex PCR reads. The table shows 360,000 or so distinct CDR3 sequences, with 12% to 15% occurring only once. What was sequenced was blood. These receptors were obtained from an older woman with Graves' ophthalmopathy. Each CDR3 is given with its conserved first and last residue. A D gene is named only where the DNA matches it firmly. Clone size is not always given. Where it is, it says once, few, many or a class for expanded clones.

v_call,j_call,clone_size,d_call,cdr3_nt,cdr3_aa
TRBV27,TRBJ1-2,NA,NA,TGTGCCAGCAGTCCCACCCGGGCGGGTCTCGGCTGCACCTTC,CASSPTRAGLGCTF
TRBV28,TRBJ1-1,many,NA,TGTGCCAGCAGTCCCCCGAGGGGGGGCCACTCCATGAACACTGAAGCTTTCTTT,CASSPPRGGHSMNTEAFF
TRBV20-1,TRBJ1-5,many,NA,TGCAGTGCTAGACGTTCGGAGGGAAGGAGGAGCAATCAGCCCCAGCATTTT,CSARRSEGRRSNQPQHF
TRBV12-3/TRBV12-4,TRBJ1-2,NA,TRBD1,TGTGTCAGCAGCCTCAGGGGGCTAAATGGCTACACCTTC,CVSSLRGLNGYTF
TRBV18,TRBJ1-1,many,NA,TGTGCCAGCTCACCGCCGGACGGAATGAACACTGAAGCTTTCTTT,CASSPPDGMNTEAFF
TRBV18,TRBJ2-3,many,NA,TGTGCCAGCTCACCGACTGCTGCAAGTGGGGCAGATACGCAGTATTTT,CASSPTAASGADTQYF
TRBV19,TRBJ1-3,NA,NA,TGTGCCAGTAAACCGGGACGGTTCTCTGGAAACACCATATATTTT,CASKPGRFSGNTIYF
TRBV5-5,TRBJ1-4,NA,NA,TGTGCCAGCAGCCATTTAAGAGAAAAACTGTTTTTT,CASSHLREKLFF
TRBV18,TRBJ2-7,NA,NA,TGTGCCAGCTCACCACCTAATCCCCTTGCCTACGAGCAGTACTTC,CASSPPNPLAYEQYF
TRBV28,TRBJ2-1,NA,NA,TGTGCCAGCAGTTTAAAACAGAGAGAGCAGTTCTTC,CASSLKQREQFF
TRBV3-1,TRBJ2-1,many,NA,TGTGCCAGCAGCCAAACCCAACAGAACTACAATGAGCAGTTCTTC,CASSQTQQNYNEQFF
TRBV27,TRBJ1-5,many,NA,TGTGCCAGCAGTTACCCGGCGGGGGATAGCAATCAGCCCCAGCATTTT,CASSYPAGDSNQPQHF
TRBV19,TRBJ1-1,NA,NA,TGTGCCAGTAAGAGACAACCGAACACTGAAGCTTTCTTT,CASKRQPNTEAFF
TRBV6-1,TRBJ1-1,many,NA,TGTGCCAGCAGCCCCGGAGAGGTACGGAGCACTGAAGCTTTCTTT,CASSPGEVRSTEAFF
TRBV4-2,TRBJ2-3,many,NA,TGTGCCAGCAGCCCAGTAGGGGGAGATACGCAGTATTTT,CASSPVGGDTQYF
TRBV28,TRBJ2-3,NA,TRBD2,TGTGCCACCACCGGGACTAGCGGGAGTAAAGATACGCAGTATTTT,CATTGTSGSKDTQYF
TRBV28,TRBJ1-5,many,NA,TGTGCCAGCAGTTTGGAATCAAGGGTTCAGCCCCAGCATTTT,CASSLESRVQPQHF
TRBV27,TRBJ1-4,few,TRBD1,TGTGCCAGCAGTTTATACAGGGGCAATGAAAAACTGTTTTTT,CASSLYRGNEKLFF
TRBV12-3/TRBV12-4,TRBJ2-2,many,NA,TGTGCCAGCAGTGCGATAGGGGAGCTGTTTTTT,CASSAIGELFF
TRBV7-2,TRBJ2-7,many,NA,TGTGCCAGCAGCTTAGATTTTCTTCCCTACGAGCAGTACTTC,CASSLDFLPYEQYF
TRBV7-9,TRBJ2-3,many,NA,TGTGCCAGCAGCTTACTGGTCGGGGCGAGGGGAATCACGGATACGCAGTATTTT,CASSLLVGARGITDTQYF
TRBV19,TRBJ1-5,few,NA,TGTGCCAGTAGGGACTATAGGGTTTCGGGGACGCCCCAGCATTTT,CASRDYRVSGTPQHF
TRBV19,TRBJ2-7,NA,TRBD2,TGTGCCAGTAGTATAAAAGGGAGGAGACTAGCGGGAGACTACGAGCAGTACTTC,CASSIKGRRLAGDYEQYF
TRBV7-8,TRBJ2-3,few,TRBD1,TGTGCCAGCAGCACGGACAGGGGAGGCACAGATACGCAGTATTTT,CASSTDRGGTDTQYF
TRBV20-1,TRBJ2-5,NA,NA,TGCAGTGAAGCGCGCCAAGAGACCCAGTACTTC,CSEARQETQYF
TRBV11-2,TRBJ2-1,few,NA,TGTGCCAGCAGCCCGCAGGCGTCTAGGTGGGGGAGTATGAAGCAGTTCTTC,CASSPQASRWGSMKQFF
TRBV18,TRBJ2-7,NA,NA,TGTGCCAGCTCACCACCGACATCAGTCGCCTACGAGCAGTACTTC,CASSPPTSVAYEQYF
TRBV5-6,TRBJ2-1,few,TRBD1,TGTGCCAGCAGCTTGGGGGACAGGGGACGCGAGCAGTTCTTC,CASSLGDRGREQFF
TRBV5-1,TRBJ2-5,NA,NA,TGCGCCAGCAGCCCCCCCGGGTACGAAAAGACCCAGTACTTC,CASSPPGYEKTQYF
TRBV7-2,TRBJ1-6,many,TRBD1,TGTGCCAGCAGCTTACGGACAGGAGGGTCACCCCTCCACTTT,CASSLRTGGSPLHF
TRBV20-1,TRBJ2-3,NA,TRBD2,TGCAGTGCTAGCGGGACTAGCGGGAGTGTAGATACGCGGTATTTT,CSASGTSGSVDTRYF
TRBV18,TRBJ1-1,few,NA,TGTGCCAGCTCACAAAAAGGGAGGGGGACTGAAGCTTTCTTT,CASSQKGRGTEAFF
TRBV20-1,TRBJ2-3,NA,NA,TGCAGTGCCAACCTTCATCCCAGGGGAAGCACAGATACGCAGTATTTT,CSANLHPRGSTDTQYF
TRBV19,TRBJ2-1,NA,TRBD1,TGTGCCAGTAGGGGACAGGGCTACAATGAGCAGTTCTTC,CASRGQGYNEQFF
TRBV18,TRBJ2-7,NA,NA,TGTGCCAGCTCAGCTAATGGTGCCTCCGAGCAGTACTTC,CASSANGASEQYF
TRBV7-2,TRBJ2-1,many,NA,TGTGCCAGCAGCTTAGCTAGTGGTGCCTACAATGAGCAGTTCTTC,CASSLASGAYNEQFF
TRBV28,TRBJ2-2,many,NA,TGTGCCACCGTAAGCCCGAACACCGGGGAGCTGTTTTTT,CATVSPNTGELFF
TRBV12-3/TRBV12-4,TRBJ2-7,many,TRBD1,TGTGCCAGCAGTAGGACAGGTAGCAACGAGCAGTACTTC,CASSRTGSNEQYF
TRBV2,TRBJ1-3,many,NA,TGTGCCAGCAGACCTATAGGGCAGGGAGGCGGAAACACCATATATTTT,CASRPIGQGGGNTIYF
TRBV20-1,TRBJ1-2,NA,NA,TGCAGTGCATTAGCTCCGCCGGCTGGCTACACCTTC,CSALAPPAGYTF
TRBV4-1,TRBJ2-1,NA,TRBD2,TGCGCCAGCAGCCCAGGGGCGGGAGGGCGCTACAATGAGCAGTTCTTC,CASSPGAGGRYNEQFF
TRBV13,TRBJ1-5,few,NA,TGTGCCAGCAGCGACAGAACCGTGGAAAGGGCGGATAGCAATCAGCCCCAGCATTTT,CASSDRTVERADSNQPQHF
TRBV5-6,TRBJ2-2,few,TRBD1,TGTGCCAGCAGCTTGGAAGGACAGGGTGTTCCCGGGGAGCTGTTTTTT,CASSLEGQGVPGELFF
TRBV9,TRBJ2-1,few,TRBD2,TGTGCCAGCAGCGAGACTAGCGGGAGGGCCACTGAGCAGTTCTTC,CASSETSGRATEQFF
TRBV28,TRBJ2-5,many,NA,TGTGCCAGCAGGGGGCAACGGGACCGATCTAGAGAGACCCAGTACTTC,CASRGQRDRSRETQYF
TRBV20-1,TRBJ2-7,many,NA,TGCAGTGCGGAGCGGAACTCCTACGAGCAGTACTTC,CSAERNSYEQYF